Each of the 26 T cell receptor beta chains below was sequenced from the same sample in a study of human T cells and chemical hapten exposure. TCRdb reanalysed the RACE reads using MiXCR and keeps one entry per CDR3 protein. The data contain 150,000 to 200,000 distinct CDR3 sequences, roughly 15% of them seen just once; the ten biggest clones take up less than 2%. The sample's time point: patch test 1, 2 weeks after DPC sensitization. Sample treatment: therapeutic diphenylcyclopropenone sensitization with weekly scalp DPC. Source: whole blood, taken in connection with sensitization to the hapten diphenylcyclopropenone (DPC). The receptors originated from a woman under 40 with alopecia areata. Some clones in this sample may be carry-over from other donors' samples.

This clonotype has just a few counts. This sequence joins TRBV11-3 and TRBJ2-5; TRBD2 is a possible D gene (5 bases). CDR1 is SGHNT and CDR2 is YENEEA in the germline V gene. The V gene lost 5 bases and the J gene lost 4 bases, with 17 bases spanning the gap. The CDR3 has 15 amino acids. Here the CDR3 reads CASSKKGGWGETQYF. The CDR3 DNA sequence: TGTGCCAGCAGCAAAAAAGGAGGATGGGGAGAGACCCAGTACTTC.

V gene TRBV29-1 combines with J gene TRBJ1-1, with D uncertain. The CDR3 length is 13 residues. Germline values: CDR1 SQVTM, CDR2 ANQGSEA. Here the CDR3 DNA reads TGCACCGTCGGTTCGGGGATGAACACTGAAGCTTTCTTT. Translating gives CTVGSGMNTEAFF. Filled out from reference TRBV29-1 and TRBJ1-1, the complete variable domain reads SAVISQKPSRDICQRGTSLTIQCQVDSQVTMMFWYRQQPGQSLTLIATANQGSEATYESGFVIDKFPISRPNLTFSTLTVSNMSPEDSSIYLCTVGSGMNTEAFFGQGTRLTVV.

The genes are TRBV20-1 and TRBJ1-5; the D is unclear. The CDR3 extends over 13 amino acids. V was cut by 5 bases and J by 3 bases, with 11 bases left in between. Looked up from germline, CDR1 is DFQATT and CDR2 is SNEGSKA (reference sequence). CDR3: CSASRRVNQPQHF. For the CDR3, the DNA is TGCAGTGCTTCACGGCGGGTCAATCAGCCCCAGCATTTT.

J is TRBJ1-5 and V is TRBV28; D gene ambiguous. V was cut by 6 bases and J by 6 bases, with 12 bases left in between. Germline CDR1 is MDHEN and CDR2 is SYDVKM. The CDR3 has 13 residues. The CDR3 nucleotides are TGTGCCAGCAGCTCGAGACCGGGTCAGCCCCAGCATTTT. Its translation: CASSSRPGQPQHF.

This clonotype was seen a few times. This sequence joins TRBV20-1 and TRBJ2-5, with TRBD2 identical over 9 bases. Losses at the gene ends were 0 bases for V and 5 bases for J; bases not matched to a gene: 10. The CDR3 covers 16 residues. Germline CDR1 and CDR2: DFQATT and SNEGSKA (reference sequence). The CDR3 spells CSARDPLAGVGETQYF. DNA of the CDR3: TGCAGTGCTAGAGATCCCTTAGCGGGAGTGGGCGAGACCCAGTACTTC.

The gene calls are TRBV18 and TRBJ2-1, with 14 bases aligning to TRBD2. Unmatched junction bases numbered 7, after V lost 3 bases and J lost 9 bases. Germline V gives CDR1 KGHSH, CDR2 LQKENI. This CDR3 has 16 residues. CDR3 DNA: TGTGCCAGCTCACCCAGACTAGCGGGGGGGCAGCGTGAGCAGTTCTTC. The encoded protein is CASSPRLAGGQREQFF.

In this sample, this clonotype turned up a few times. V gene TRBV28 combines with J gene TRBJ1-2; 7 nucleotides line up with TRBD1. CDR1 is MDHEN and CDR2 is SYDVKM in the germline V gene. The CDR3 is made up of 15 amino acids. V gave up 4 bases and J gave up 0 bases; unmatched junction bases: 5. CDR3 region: CASSSGQPSNYGYTF. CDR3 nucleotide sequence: TGTGCCAGCAGTTCGGGACAGCCCTCTAACTATGGCTACACCTTC.

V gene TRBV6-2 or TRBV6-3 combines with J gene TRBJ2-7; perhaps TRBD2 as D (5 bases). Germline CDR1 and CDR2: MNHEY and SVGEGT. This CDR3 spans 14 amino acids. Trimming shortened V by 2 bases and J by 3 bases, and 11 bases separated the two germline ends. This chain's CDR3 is CASSYAGIIYEQYF. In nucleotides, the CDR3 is TGTGCCAGCAGTTACGCGGGCATCATCTACGAGCAGTACTTC.

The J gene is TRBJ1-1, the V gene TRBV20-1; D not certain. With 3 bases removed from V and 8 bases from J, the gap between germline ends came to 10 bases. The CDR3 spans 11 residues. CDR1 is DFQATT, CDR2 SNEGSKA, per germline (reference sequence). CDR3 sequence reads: CSASQESEAFF. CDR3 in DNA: TGCAGTGCTAGCCAAGAATCGGAAGCTTTCTTT.

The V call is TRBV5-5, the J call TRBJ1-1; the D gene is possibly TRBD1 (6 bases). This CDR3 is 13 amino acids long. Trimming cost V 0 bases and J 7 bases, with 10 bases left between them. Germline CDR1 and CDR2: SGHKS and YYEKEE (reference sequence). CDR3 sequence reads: CASSLVFRGEAFF. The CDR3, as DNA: TGTGCCAGCAGCTTGGTTTTCAGGGGTGAAGCTTTCTTT.

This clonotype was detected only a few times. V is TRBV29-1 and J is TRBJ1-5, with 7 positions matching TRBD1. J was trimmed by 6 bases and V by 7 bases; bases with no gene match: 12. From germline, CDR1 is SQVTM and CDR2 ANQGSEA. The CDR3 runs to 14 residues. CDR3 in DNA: TGCAGCGCCTCCCCGGGGGCAGGGGGTCAGCCCCAGCATTTT. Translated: CSASPGAGGQPQHF.

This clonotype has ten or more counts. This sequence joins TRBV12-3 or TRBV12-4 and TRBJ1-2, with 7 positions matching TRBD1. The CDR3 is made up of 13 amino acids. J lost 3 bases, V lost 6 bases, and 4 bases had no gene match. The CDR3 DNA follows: TGTGCCAGCAGGCCGACAGGGCACTATGGCTACACCTTC. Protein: CASRPTGHYGYTF.

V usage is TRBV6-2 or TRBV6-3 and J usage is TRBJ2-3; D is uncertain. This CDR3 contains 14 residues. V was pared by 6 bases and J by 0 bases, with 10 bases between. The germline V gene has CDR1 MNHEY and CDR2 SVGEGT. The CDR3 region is CASRTPDSTDTQYF. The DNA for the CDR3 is TGTGCCAGCAGGACCCCGGACAGCACAGATACGCAGTATTTT.

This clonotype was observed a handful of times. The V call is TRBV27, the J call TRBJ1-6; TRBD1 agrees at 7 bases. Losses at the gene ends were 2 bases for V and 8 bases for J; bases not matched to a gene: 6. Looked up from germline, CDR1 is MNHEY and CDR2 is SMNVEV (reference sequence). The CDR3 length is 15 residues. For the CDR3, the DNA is TGTGCCAGCAGTTTAATAGGCACAGGGGATTCACCCCTCCACTTT. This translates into CASSLIGTGDSPLHF.

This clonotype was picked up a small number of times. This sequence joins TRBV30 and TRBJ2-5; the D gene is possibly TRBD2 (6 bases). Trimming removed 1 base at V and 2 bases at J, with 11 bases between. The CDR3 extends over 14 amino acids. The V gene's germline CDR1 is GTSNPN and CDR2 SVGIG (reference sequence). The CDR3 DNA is TGTGCCTGGAGTGGAACGGGAGCTCAAGAGACCCAGTACTTC. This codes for CAWSGTGAQETQYF.

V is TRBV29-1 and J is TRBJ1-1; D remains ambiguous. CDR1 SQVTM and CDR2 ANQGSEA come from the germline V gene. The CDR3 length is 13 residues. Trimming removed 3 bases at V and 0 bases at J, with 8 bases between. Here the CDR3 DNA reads TGCAGCGTTGAGGTGGGGATGAACACTGAAGCTTTCTTT. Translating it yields CSVEVGMNTEAFF.

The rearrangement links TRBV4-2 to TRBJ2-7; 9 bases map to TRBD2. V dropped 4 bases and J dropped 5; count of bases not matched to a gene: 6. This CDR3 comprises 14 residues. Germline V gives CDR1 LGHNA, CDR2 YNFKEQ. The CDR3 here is CASSRASGVDEQYF. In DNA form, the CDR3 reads TGTGCCAGCAGCCGGGCTAGCGGGGTCGACGAGCAGTACTTC.

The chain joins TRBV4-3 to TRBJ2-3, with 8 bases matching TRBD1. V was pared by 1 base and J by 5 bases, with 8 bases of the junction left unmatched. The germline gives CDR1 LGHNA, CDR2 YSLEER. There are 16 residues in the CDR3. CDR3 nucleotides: TGCGCCAGCAGCCAAGCGGGGACAGGAGGCCAAGATACGCAGTATTTT. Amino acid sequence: CASSQAGTGGQDTQYF.

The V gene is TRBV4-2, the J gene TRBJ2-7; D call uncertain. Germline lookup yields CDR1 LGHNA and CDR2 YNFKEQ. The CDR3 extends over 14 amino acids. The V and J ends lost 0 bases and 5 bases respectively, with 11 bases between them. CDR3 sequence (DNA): TGTGCCAGCAGCCAAGATTTAACTAACAACGAGCAGTACTTC. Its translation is CASSQDLTNNEQYF.

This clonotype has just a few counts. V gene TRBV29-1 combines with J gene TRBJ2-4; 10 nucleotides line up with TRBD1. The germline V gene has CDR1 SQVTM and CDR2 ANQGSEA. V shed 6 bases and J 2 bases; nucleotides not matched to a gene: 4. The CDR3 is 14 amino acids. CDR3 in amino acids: CSVGDRGTKNIQYF. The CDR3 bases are TGCAGCGTCGGGGACAGGGGAACCAAAAACATTCAGTACTTC.

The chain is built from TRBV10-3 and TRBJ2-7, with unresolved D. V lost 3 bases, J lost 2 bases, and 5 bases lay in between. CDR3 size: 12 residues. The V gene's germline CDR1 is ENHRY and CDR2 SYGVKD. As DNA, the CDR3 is TGTGCCATCAGTGAACAGACCTACGAGCAGTACTTC. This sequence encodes CAISEQTYEQYF.

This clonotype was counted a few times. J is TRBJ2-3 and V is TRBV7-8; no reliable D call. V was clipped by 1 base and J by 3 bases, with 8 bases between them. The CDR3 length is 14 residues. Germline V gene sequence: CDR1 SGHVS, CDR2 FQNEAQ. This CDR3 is CASSLVAATDTQYF. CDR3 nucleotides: TGTGCCAGCAGCTTAGTTGCGGCAACAGATACGCAGTATTTT.

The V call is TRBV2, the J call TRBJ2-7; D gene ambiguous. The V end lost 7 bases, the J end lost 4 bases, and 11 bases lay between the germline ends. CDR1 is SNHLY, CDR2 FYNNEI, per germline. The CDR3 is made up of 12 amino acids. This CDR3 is CASTFPDYEQYF. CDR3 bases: TGTGCCAGCACTTTCCCAGATTACGAGCAGTACTTC.

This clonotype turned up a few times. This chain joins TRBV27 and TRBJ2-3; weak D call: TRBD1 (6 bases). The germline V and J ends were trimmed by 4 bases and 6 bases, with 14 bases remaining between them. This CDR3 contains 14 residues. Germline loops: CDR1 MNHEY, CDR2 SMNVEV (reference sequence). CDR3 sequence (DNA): TGTGCCAGCAGTTCCTCCTTTGGGGGCGATACGCAGTATTTT. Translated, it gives CASSSSFGGDTQYF.

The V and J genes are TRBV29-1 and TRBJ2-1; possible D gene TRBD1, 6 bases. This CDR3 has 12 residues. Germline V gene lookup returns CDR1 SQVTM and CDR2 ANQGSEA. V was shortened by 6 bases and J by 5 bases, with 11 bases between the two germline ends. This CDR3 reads CSVRRTDNEQFF. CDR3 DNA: TGCAGCGTACGAAGGACAGACAATGAGCAGTTCTTC.

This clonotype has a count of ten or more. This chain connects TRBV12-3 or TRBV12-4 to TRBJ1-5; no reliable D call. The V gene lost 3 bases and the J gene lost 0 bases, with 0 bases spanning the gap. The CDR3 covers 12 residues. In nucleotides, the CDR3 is TGTGCCAGCAGTTTTAGCAATCAGCCCCAGCATTTT. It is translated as CASSFSNQPQHF.